The rows below give T cell receptor beta chains drawn from one sample of a study of blood T cell repertoires in COVID-19. The method was immunoSEQ multiplex PCR; TCRdb's version includes in-frame clones alone and lacks a portion of them. This table has some 250,000 clones, 70% to 90% appearing once. The source material was peripheral blood. The receptor source for this set is a woman aged 55-75 years with COVID-19, enrolled during active disease. The CDR3 runs from the conserved cysteine through the conserved F or W. D genes are given only for firm matches. Where a row states a size, it is once, few, many or the class of an expanded clone; other rows omit it.

d_call,clone_size,j_call,v_call,cdr3_nt,cdr3_aa
.,.,TRBJ1-1,TRBV6-2/TRBV6-3,TGTGCCAGCAGTTACATGTTGAGGGTAACTGAAGCTTTCTTT,CASSYMLRVTEAFF
TRBD1,.,TRBJ1-6,TRBV14,TGTGCCAGCAGCAGACGACAGGGGCTGATTAATTCACCCCTCCACTTT,CASSRRQGLINSPLHF
.,.,TRBJ2-5,TRBV11-3,TGTGCCAGCAGCTTAGGAGGAGCACAACAAGAGACCCAGTACTTC,CASSLGGAQQETQYF
.,.,TRBJ2-3,TRBV27,TGTGCCAGCAGTTTATTCTCTAGCACAGATACGCAGTATTTT,CASSLFSSTDTQYF
TRBD1,.,TRBJ2-3,TRBV11-3,TGTGCCAGCAGCGCAAGACAGGGGGCAGATACGCAGTATTTT,CASSARQGADTQYF
.,.,TRBJ2-7,TRBV21-1,TGTGCCAGCACCCCAGGGCCGGAAATTAAGGGGCCCTACGAGCAGTACTTC,CASTPGPEIKGPYEQYF
.,.,TRBJ1-3,TRBV12-3/TRBV12-4,TGTGCCGAGGGACAACCCTCTGGAAACACCATATATTTT,CAEGQPSGNTIYF
.,.,TRBJ2-3,TRBV28,TGTGCCAGCAGTTTGTGGTCAGGGACTAGCACAGATACGCAGTATTTT,CASSLWSGTSTDTQYF
.,.,TRBJ1-1,TRBV10-3,TGTGCCATCTCACGACGGCCAGGGGAGAACACTGAAGCTTTCTTT,CAISRRPGENTEAFF
.,.,TRBJ1-6,TRBV7-9,TGTGCCAGCAGCTTCGAGACAGTCAATTCACCCCTCCACTTT,CASSFETVNSPLHF
TRBD1,.,TRBJ1-5,TRBV7-9,TGTGCCAGCAGCTTAGGCATAACAGGGGAAGGGCAGCCCCAGCATTTT,CASSLGITGEGQPQHF
TRBD1,.,TRBJ1-4,TRBV11-2,TGTGCCAGCAGCCGGACAGGGGGCTGGAGTGAAAAACTGTTTTTT,CASSRTGGWSEKLFF
.,many,TRBJ1-2,TRBV6-5,TGTGCCAGCAGTCGGATACAACAGAGAGCCTATGGCTACACCTTC,CASSRIQQRAYGYTF
.,.,TRBJ2-5,TRBV6-1,TGTGCCAGCAGTGAAGCCTCACAGGGCCAAGAGACCCAGTACTTC,CASSEASQGQETQYF
TRBD1,once,TRBJ2-2,TRBV7-2,TGTGCCAGCAGCGCCCCAGGCGGACAGGGGCAAACCGGGGAGCTGTTTTTT,CASSAPGGQGQTGELFF
.,once,TRBJ2-5,TRBV5-6,TGTGCCAGCAGCAGAGGGCTAGCGAACCAAGAGACCCAGTACTTC,CASSRGLANQETQYF
TRBD1,.,TRBJ2-1,TRBV4-3,TGCGCCAGCAGCCAAGAAGGGACAGACTACAATGAGCAGTTCTTC,CASSQEGTDYNEQFF
.,.,TRBJ1-3,TRBV4-3,TGCGCCAGCAGCCAAGTGCAGGGAAGCTCTGGAAACACCATATATTTT,CASSQVQGSSGNTIYF
TRBD2,.,TRBJ2-3,TRBV24-1,TGTGCCACCAGTGATTTGGGATTAGCGGGTTCCACAGATACGCAGTATTTT,CATSDLGLAGSTDTQYF
.,.,TRBJ1-5,TRBV24-1,TGTGCCACCAGTGAGGGCCCTTTGCCCCAGCATTTT,CATSEGPLPQHF
.,.,TRBJ2-2,TRBV7-9,TGTGCCAGCAGCTCCACAGGGATGGCGAACACCGGGGAGCTGTTTTTT,CASSSTGMANTGELFF
TRBD1,.,TRBJ2-7,TRBV6-5,TGTGCCAGCAGCCGTCCCGGGACAGGGAACTACGAGCAGTACTTC,CASSRPGTGNYEQYF
.,.,TRBJ2-7,TRBV10-3,TGTGCCATCAGCCAGACTCTCCCTAGCTACGAGCAGTACTTC,CAISQTLPSYEQYF
.,.,TRBJ2-1,TRBV30,TGTGCCTGGGATCCCTCTCGGAGCGACAGCTCCTACAATGAGCAGTTCTTC,CAWDPSRSDSSYNEQFF
TRBD2,.,TRBJ2-7,TRBV7-2,TGTGCCAGCAGCCGCCGACTAGCGAGAGCGCCAATGGGGGGATACGAGCAGTACTTC,CASSRRLARAPMGGYEQYF